The T cell receptor beta chain under discussion was sequenced for a study of blood T cell repertoires in COVID-19. Study-wide context: Researchers got acute and convalescent COVID-19 samples from the United States, Italy and Spain.

CDR1 is SGHNT, CDR2 YENEEA, per germline. The ends were cut back, 5 bases at V and 3 bases at J, with 9 bases in the middle. This CDR3 region has 13 residues. Clones were read by immunoSEQ multiplex PCR, and TCRdb kept only the in-frame ones, dropping some. Among 250,000 to 400,000 clones listed, around 88% were seen once. The Seattle patients joined while their infection was active and were tracked longitudinally afterward. Sequencing was performed on peripheral blood. The receptor was isolated from a woman in her thirties with COVID-19, enrolled during active disease. The rearrangement joins TRBV11-3 to TRBJ2-3; weak D call: TRBD1 (6 bases). CDR3 nucleotides: TGTGCCAGCAGCCACGGGACAACAGATACGCAGTATTTT. This translates into CASSHGTTDTQYF.